The 4 T cell receptor beta chains reported below all come from one sample, sequenced in a study of glioma-infiltrating T cells. TCR alpha and beta CDR3 regions were amplified from RNA using iRepertoire nested multiplex PCR. A single record per CDR3 protein comes from TCRdb applying MiXCR to the multiplex PCR reads. The sample yields more than 300,000 distinct CDR3 sequences, 41% seen once. Sequenced: glioma tissue, nonneoplastic brain tissue, or PBMCs (not recorded which). The receptors were gathered from a human donor with low-grade glioma or glioblastoma, undergoing nonglioma brain surgery, or in good health (not recorded which).

V usage is TRBV5-4 and J usage is TRBJ1-1, with unresolved D. The V end lost 0 bases, the J end lost 0 bases, and 9 bases lay between the germline ends. The CDR3 has 15 residues. Looked up from germline, CDR1 is SGHNT and CDR2 is YYREEE (reference sequence). The CDR3 sequence is CASSLVPAVNTEAFF. The CDR3 DNA is TGTGCCAGCAGCTTGGTTCCTGCGGTGAACACTGAAGCTTTCTTT.

A remark on this clonotype: A much more abundant neighbour one base away suggests this may be a read error. V is TRBV28 and J is TRBJ1-1, with 9 bases aligning to TRBD1. This CDR3 is built from 18 residues. Germline values: CDR1 MDHEN, CDR2 SYDVKM. CDR3 sequence reads: CASSPRSGTGWENTEALF. DNA of the CDR3: TGTGCCAGCAGTCCAAGATCCGGGACAGGGTGGGAGAACACTGAAGCTTTATTT.

This clonotype was seen repeatedly, ten times or more. This chain links TRBV28 with TRBJ2-1; 10 bases are a match to TRBD2. Trimming at V came to 3 bases and at J to 5 bases, leaving 10 bases not matched to a gene. The CDR3 is made up of 17 amino acids. The germline V gene has CDR1 MDHEN and CDR2 SYDVKM. CDR3 in amino acids: CASSFSPSGSVDNEQFF. The CDR3 bases are TGTGCCAGCAGTTTTTCCCCTAGCGGGAGTGTCGACAATGAGCAGTTCTTC.

The genes are TRBV4-3 and TRBJ2-1, with D hard to call. Trimming cost V 0 bases and J 9 bases, with 15 bases left between them. Germline values: CDR1 LGHNA, CDR2 YSLEER. This CDR3 has 15 residues. The DNA for the CDR3 is TGCGCCAGCAGCCAAGATAAGGGCCCCCACGGTGAGCAGTTCTTC. Protein sequence: CASSQDKGPHGEQFF.